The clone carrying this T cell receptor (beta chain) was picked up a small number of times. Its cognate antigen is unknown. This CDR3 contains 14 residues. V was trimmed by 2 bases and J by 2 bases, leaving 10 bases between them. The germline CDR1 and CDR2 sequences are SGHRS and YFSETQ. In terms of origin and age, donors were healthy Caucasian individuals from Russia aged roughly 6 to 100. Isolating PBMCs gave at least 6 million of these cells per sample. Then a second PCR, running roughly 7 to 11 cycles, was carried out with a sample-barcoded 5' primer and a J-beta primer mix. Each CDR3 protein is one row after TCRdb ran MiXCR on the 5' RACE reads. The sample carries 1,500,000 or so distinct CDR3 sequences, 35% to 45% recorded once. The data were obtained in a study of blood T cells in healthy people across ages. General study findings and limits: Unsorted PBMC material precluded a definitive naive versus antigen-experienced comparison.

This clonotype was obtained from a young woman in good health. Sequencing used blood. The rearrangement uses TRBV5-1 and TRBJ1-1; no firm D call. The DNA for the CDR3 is TGCGCCAGCAGCTTCGAGGTTCCTAACACTGAAGCTTTCTTT. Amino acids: CASSFEVPNTEAFF.